This entry is about one T cell receptor (beta chain). What it binds is unknown. There are 14 residues in the CDR3. Between the trimmed V and J ends, which lost 0 bases and 7 bases, there was a span of 13 bases. Per the germline V gene, CDR1 is SGHRS and CDR2 is YFSETQ. The sample belongs to a study of OX40 agonist ivuxolimab in advanced cancers. Study as a whole: People in dose escalation had one of these cancers: hepatocellular carcinoma, melanoma, renal cell or head and neck cancer. Study-wide results and limits: CD8+ T cells showed, on average, more clonal expansion than CD4+ cells. Among the nonresponders, some also had low normalized T-cell clonal expansion.

Repertoires were generated with immunoSEQ multiplex PCR, while TCRdb's copy carries only in-frame clones and drops some. The data contain approximately 60,000 clones, 88% of them singletons. The sample in question was CD4+ or CD8+ T cells sorted from blood, obtained in a trial of the OX40 agonist ivuxolimab. The chain carries TRBV5-1 and TRBJ1-1; perhaps TRBD1 as D (5 bases). The TCR sequence derives from an adult with an advanced solid tumor such as melanoma, head and neck, liver or kidney cancer. The CDR3 region is CASSLGSGVDEAFF. DNA for the CDR3: TGCGCCAGCAGCTTGGGATCGGGGGTTGATGAAGCTTTCTTT.